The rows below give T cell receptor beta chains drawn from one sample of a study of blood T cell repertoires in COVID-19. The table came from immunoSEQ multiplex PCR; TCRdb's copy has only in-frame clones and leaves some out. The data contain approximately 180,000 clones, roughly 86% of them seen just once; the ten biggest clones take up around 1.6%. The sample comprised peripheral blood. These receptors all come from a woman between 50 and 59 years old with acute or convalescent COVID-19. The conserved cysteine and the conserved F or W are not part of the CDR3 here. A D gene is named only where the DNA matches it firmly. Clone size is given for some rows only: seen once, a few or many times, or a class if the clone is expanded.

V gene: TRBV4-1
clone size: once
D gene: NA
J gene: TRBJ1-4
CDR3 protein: ASSQEEGGEKLF

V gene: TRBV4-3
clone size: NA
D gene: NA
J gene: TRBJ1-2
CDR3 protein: ASSQDSQGAGYT

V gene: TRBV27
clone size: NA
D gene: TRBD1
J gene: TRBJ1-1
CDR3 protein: ASSLPPDRLRGAEAF

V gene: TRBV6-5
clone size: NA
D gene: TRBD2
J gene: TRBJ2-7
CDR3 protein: ASSSSGTYEQY

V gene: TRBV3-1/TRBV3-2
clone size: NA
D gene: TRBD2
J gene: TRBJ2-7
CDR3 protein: ASSLAGGPFEQY

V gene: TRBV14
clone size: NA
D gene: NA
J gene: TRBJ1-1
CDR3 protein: ASSQGGALNTEAF

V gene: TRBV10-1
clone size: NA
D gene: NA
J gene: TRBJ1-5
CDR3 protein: ASSGHYLGPQH

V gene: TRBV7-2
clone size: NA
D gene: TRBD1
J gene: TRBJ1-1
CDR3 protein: ASSSRDRGLGTEAF

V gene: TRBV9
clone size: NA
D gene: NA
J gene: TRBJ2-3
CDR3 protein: ASSVFGASAADTQY

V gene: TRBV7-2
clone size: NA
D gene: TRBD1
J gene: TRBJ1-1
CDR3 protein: ASSSSTGALNTEAF

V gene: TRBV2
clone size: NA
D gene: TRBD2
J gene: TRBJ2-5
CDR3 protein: ASRPSGTSGRIETQY

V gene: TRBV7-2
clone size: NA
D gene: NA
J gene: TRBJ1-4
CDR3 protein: ASSSHTGAGEKLF

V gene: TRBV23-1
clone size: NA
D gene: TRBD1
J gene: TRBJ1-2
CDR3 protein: ASTPRTGNGYT

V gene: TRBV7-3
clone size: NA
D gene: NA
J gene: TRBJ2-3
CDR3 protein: ASAREDTQY

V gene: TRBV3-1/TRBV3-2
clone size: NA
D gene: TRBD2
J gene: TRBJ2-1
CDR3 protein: ASSPDPSGPYNEQF

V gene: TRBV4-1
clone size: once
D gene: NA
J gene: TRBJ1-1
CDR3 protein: ASSQGRTENTEAF

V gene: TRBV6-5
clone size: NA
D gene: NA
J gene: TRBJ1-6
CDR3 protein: ASSSTGNRSPLH

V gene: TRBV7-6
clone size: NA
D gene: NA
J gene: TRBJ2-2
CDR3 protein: ASSPTVDEAGELF

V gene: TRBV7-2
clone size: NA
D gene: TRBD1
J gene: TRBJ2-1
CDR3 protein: ASSRTGGTYNEQF

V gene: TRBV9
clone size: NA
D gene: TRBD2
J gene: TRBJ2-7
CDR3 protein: ASSEGLAGGRSYEQY

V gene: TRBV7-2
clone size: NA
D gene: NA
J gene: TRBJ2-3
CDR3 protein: ASSLAVYTDTQY

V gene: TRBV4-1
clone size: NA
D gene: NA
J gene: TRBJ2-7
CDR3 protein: ASSLPGGPYEQY

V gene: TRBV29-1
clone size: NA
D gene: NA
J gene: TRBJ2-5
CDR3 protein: SVAKGAETQY

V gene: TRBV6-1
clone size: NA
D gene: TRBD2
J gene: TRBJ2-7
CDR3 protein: ASSGAGASREQY

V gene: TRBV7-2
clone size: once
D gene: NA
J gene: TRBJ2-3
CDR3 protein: ASSFGGSLDTQY

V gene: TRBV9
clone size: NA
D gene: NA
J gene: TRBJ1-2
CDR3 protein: ASSPEGGGVNYGYT

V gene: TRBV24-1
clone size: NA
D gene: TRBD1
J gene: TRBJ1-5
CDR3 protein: ATSDSGQGEPQH

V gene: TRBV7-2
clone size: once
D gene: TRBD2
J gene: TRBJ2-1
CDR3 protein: ASSVGLASYNEQF

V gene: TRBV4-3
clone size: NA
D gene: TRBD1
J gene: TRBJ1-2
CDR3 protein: ASSQVTGQGFFYGYT

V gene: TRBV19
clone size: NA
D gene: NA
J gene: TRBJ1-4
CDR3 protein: ASSISSATNEKLF

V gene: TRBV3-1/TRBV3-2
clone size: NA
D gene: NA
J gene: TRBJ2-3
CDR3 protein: ASSQGPGWADTQY

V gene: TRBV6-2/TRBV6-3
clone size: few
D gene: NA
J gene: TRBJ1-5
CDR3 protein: ASSYSAGDPSDQPQH

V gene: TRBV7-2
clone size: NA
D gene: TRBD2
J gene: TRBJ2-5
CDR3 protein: ASSPGGAQETQY

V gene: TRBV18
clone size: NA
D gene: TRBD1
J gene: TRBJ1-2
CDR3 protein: ASSPGTEYGYT

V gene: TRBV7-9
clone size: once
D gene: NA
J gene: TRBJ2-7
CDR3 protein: ASSLGTLYEQY

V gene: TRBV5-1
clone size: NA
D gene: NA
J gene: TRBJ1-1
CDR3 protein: ASSATGFSNTEAF

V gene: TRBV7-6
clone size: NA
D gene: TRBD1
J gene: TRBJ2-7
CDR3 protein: ASSLETGGQTEQY

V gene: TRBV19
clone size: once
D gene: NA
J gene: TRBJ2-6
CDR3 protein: ASYSGANVLT

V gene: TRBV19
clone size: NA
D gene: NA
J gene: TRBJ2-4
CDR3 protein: ASSIGGQSNIQY

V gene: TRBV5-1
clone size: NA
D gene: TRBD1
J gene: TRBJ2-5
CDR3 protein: ASSPDRGQETQY

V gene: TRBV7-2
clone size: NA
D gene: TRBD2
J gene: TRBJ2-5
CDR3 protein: ASSSALGAGGQETQY

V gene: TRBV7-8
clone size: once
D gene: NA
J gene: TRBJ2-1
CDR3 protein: ASKLLPGETSYNEQF

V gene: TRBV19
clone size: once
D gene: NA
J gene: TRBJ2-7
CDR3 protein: ASSIGSGLEQY